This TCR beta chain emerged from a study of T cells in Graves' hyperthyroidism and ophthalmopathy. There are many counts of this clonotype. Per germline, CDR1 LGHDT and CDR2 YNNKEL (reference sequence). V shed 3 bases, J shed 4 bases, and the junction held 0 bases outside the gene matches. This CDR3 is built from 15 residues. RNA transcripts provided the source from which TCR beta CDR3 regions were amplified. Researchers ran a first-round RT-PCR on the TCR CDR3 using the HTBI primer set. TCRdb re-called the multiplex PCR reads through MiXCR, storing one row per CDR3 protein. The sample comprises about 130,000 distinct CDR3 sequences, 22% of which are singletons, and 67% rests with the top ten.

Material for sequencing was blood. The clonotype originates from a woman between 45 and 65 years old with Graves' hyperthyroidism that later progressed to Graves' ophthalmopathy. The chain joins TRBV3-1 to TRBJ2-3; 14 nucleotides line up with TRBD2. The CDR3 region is CASSQGLAGADTQYF. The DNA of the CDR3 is TGTGCCAGCAGCCAGGGACTAGCGGGAGCAGATACGCAGTATTTT.